Listed below are T cell receptor beta chains from one sample, sequenced in a study of CD8+ T cells in alopecia areata. Clones were sequenced by immunoSEQ multiplex PCR, and TCRdb holds only the in-frame ones, with some missing. Altogether 250,000 to 300,000 clones are present, more than 45% being singletons, with the ten largest covering about 1.7%. The material was CD4+ T cells sorted from blood, obtained at week 24, from a patient treated with tofacitinib. The receptors were sampled from a human donor with alopecia areata. CDR3s include the opening cysteine and the closing phenylalanine or tryptophan. A D gene is named only where the DNA matches it firmly. Size tells how often a clone was seen (once, few, many) or the class of an expanded clone, and some rows leave it out.

v_gene	j_gene	abundance	d_gene	CDR3nt	CDR3aa
TRBV29-1	TRBJ2-2	NA	NA	TGCAGCGTGCCGGGACAGAACACCGGGGAGCTGTTTTTT	CSVPGQNTGELFF
TRBV5-4	TRBJ1-6	NA	NA	TGTGCCAGCAGCTTGGCCATGCCGACAGCCGAGGGGAATTCACCCCTCCACTTT	CASSLAMPTAEGNSPLHF
TRBV20-1	TRBJ2-5	NA	NA	TGCAGTGGAGTAGAAGAGACCCAGTACTTC	CSGVEETQYF
TRBV30	TRBJ2-3	NA	NA	TGTGCCTGGAGTTATCGGCGTGGGGGCACAGATACGCAGTATTTT	CAWSYRRGGTDTQYF
TRBV2	TRBJ2-2	few	NA	TGTGCCACAAGCAGCTCCTACACCGGGGAGCTGTTTTTT	CATSSSYTGELFF
TRBV25-1	TRBJ1-6	NA	NA	TGTGCCAGCAGTATAAAAGGGAATTCACCCCTCCACTTT	CASSIKGNSPLHF
TRBV6-1	TRBJ2-1	few	NA	TGTGCCAGCAGGGGGGGACAGCACAATGAGCAGTTCTTC	CASRGGQHNEQFF
TRBV6-5	TRBJ1-5	NA	NA	TGTGCCAGCAGTTCCCTGGGGGGGATCAATCAGCCCCAGCATTTT	CASSSLGGINQPQHF
TRBV30	TRBJ1-1	NA	NA	TGTGCCCGCCAGGGGTACACTGAAGCTTTCTTT	CARQGYTEAFF
TRBV10-3	TRBJ2-3	NA	TRBD2	TGTGCCACCAACCCTAAACTAGCGGGGGTGAGGACAGATACGCAGTATTTT	CATNPKLAGVRTDTQYF
TRBV28	TRBJ1-1	few	TRBD1	TGTGCCACCCTGGGGACAGGGGTCACTGAAGCTTTCTTT	CATLGTGVTEAFF
TRBV30	TRBJ1-2	once	NA	TGTGCCTGGGCGCCTAGAGGGCATGGCTACACCTTC	CAWAPRGHGYTF
TRBV4-1	TRBJ2-1	NA	TRBD1	TGCGCCAGCAGACCCACAGGGGTAGGCTACAATGAGCAGTTCTTC	CASRPTGVGYNEQFF
TRBV25-1	TRBJ2-7	few	NA	TGTGCCAGCAGTGAATACCGGGCAAAGCAGTACTTC	CASSEYRAKQYF
TRBV29-1	TRBJ1-4	NA	NA	TGCAGCGTTGAAGATCTAAGGCGAAACAAACTGTTTTTT	CSVEDLRRNKLFF
TRBV30	TRBJ1-2	NA	NA	TGTGCCTGGAGCCCATTTACAGGGTCAGGTGGCTACACCTTC	CAWSPFTGSGGYTF
TRBV4-3	TRBJ2-2	few	NA	TGCGCCAGCAGCCAAGATACGGCTAGCCTGCCCGGGGAGCTGTTTTTT	CASSQDTASLPGELFF
TRBV5-1	TRBJ2-1	NA	NA	TGCGCCAGCAGCTTTGGGGGGAACAATGAGCAGTTCTTC	CASSFGGNNEQFF
TRBV27	TRBJ1-6	NA	NA	TGTGCCAGCAGTCATGAGGGACCCTATAATTCACCCCTCCACTTT	CASSHEGPYNSPLHF
TRBV5-4	TRBJ2-1	NA	NA	TGTGCCAGCAGCTTCGACCCGGGGACCGCCTACAATGAGCAGTTCTTC	CASSFDPGTAYNEQFF
TRBV29-1	TRBJ2-1	NA	NA	TGCAGCGTAACTAGCTCTCTGGGCGATGAGCAGTTCTTC	CSVTSSLGDEQFF
TRBV7-2	TRBJ1-2	NA	NA	TGTGCCAGCAGCGCAGGGGAGAGCTATGGCTACACCTTC	CASSAGESYGYTF
TRBV7-3	TRBJ2-1	NA	TRBD2	TGTGCCAGCACCCCGACTAGCGGGGGGTACAATGAGCAGTTCTTC	CASTPTSGGYNEQFF
TRBV15	TRBJ2-3	few	TRBD1	TGTGCCACCAGCAGACCGACAGGGGGCACAGATACGCAGTATTTT	CATSRPTGGTDTQYF
TRBV7-8	TRBJ2-1	NA	NA	TGTGCCAGCAGCCCCCCAGCCCGGGATGAGCAGTTCTTC	CASSPPARDEQFF
TRBV30	TRBJ2-5	NA	TRBD1	TGTGCCTGGAGTGTACTCGGGACAGGGAGGGAGACCCAGTACTTC	CAWSVLGTGRETQYF
TRBV29-1	TRBJ1-1	once	NA	TGCACCGTGAGGGGGTCCCTGAACACTGAAGCTTTCTTT	CTVRGSLNTEAFF
TRBV25-1	TRBJ2-5	NA	NA	TGTGCCAGCAGTGTGGGGGAGACCCAGTACTTC	CASSVGETQYF
TRBV27	TRBJ2-1	NA	TRBD2	TGTGCCAGCAGTTCTAGCGGGGGGGCCAATGAGCAGTTCTTC	CASSSSGGANEQFF
TRBV7-9	TRBJ1-3	NA	TRBD1	TGTGCCAGCAGCCTGGAGGGACAGGAATGGGACCCTGGAAACACCATATATTTT	CASSLEGQEWDPGNTIYF
TRBV14	TRBJ1-6	NA	NA	TGTGCCAGCAGCCAAGATTTGTCCGTTAATTCACCCCTCCACTTT	CASSQDLSVNSPLHF
TRBV7-9	TRBJ2-1	NA	NA	TGTGCCAGCAGCCTCCGAGGCCGGGGAGATGAGCAGTTCTTC	CASSLRGRGDEQFF
TRBV7-2	TRBJ2-3	NA	NA	TGTGCCAGCAGTCGGAGACCAGATACGCAGTATTTT	CASSRRPDTQYF
TRBV20-1	TRBJ2-3	NA	NA	TGCAGTGCTAGAAAACGGGATACGCAGTATTTT	CSARKRDTQYF
TRBV7-2	TRBJ2-7	once	NA	TGTGCCAGCAGCCCCACAGGGTTGTACTACGAGCAGTACTTC	CASSPTGLYYEQYF
TRBV18	TRBJ1-6	few	NA	TGTGCCAGCTCACCAGGCCGTAATAATTCACCCCTCCACTTT	CASSPGRNNSPLHF
TRBV4-1	TRBJ2-5	NA	NA	TGCGCCAGCAGCCAAGATCGCAGGGATTACCAAGAGACCCAGTACTTC	CASSQDRRDYQETQYF
TRBV10-3	TRBJ1-2	NA	NA	TGTGCCATCAGTGACGGGGCTGGAAACTATGGCTACACCTTC	CAISDGAGNYGYTF
TRBV29-1	TRBJ1-2	NA	TRBD1	TGCAGCGTTGGAGATTCTCCCGGGACAGGGGCTTTCGGGGGCTACACCTTC	CSVGDSPGTGAFGGYTF
TRBV4-3	TRBJ2-1	NA	TRBD1	TGCGCCAGCAGCCTCGGTAGGGGGCGCACGAATGAGCAGTTCTTC	CASSLGRGRTNEQFF
TRBV7-2	TRBJ2-1	few	TRBD2	TGTGCCAGCAGCGCTAGCGGGGGGGCTGTGGCGTATGAGCAGTTCTTC	CASSASGGAVAYEQFF
TRBV25-1	TRBJ1-2	NA	NA	TGTGCCAGCAGTGAATCTCGGCATATTAACTATGGCTACACCTTC	CASSESRHINYGYTF
TRBV5-1	TRBJ2-5	once	NA	TGCGCCAGCAGCTTGGGCCAGGGGAAAGAGACCCAGTACTTC	CASSLGQGKETQYF
TRBV5-1	TRBJ2-5	NA	TRBD1	TGCGCCAGCAGCTTGGGGACAACAGGGGGCCAGGAGACCCAGTACTTC	CASSLGTTGGQETQYF
TRBV2	TRBJ2-1	NA	TRBD2	TGTGCCAGCAGCCCCCAAGCGGGGGGGTACAATGAGCAGTTCTTC	CASSPQAGGYNEQFF
TRBV27	TRBJ2-7	NA	NA	TGTGCCAGCAGCCCTCGGAGCTCCTACGAGCAGTACTTC	CASSPRSSYEQYF
TRBV29-1	TRBJ2-7	NA	NA	TGCAGCGTAGGAACGACTGTTTACGAGCAGTACTTC	CSVGTTVYEQYF
TRBV29-1	TRBJ1-1	few	TRBD1	TGCAGCGGGCGACAGGGGAGTGACACTGAAGCTTTCTTT	CSGRQGSDTEAFF
TRBV7-9	TRBJ2-5	NA	NA	TGTGCCAGCAGCCCCAGAGAGACCCAGTACTTC	CASSPRETQYF
TRBV5-6	TRBJ2-5	NA	NA	TGTGCCAGCAGCTTGCTGGGGGGGCCCAGCCAAGAGACCCAGTACTTC	CASSLLGGPSQETQYF
TRBV29-1	TRBJ1-1	few	NA	TGCAGCGTTGTCCTCAGGTTGAACACTGAAGCTTTCTTT	CSVVLRLNTEAFF
TRBV6-4	TRBJ1-1	once	TRBD1	TGTGCCAGCAGTTCTAATACCGGGACAGGGGGGAACACTGAAGCTTTCTTT	CASSSNTGTGGNTEAFF